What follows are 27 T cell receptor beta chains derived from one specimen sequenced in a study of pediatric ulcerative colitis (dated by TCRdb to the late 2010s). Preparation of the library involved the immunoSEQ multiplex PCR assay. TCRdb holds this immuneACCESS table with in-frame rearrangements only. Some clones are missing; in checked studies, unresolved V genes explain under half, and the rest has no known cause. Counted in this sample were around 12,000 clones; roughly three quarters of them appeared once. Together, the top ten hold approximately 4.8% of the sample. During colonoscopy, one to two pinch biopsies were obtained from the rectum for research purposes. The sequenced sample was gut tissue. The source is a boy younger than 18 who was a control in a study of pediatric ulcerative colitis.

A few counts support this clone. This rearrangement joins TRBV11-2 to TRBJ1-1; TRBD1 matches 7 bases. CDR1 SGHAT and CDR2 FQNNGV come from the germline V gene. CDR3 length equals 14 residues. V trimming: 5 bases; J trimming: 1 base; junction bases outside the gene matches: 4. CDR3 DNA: TGTGCCAGCAGCATCCGGACAGGGAACACTGAAGCTTTCTTT. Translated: CASSIRTGNTEAFF.

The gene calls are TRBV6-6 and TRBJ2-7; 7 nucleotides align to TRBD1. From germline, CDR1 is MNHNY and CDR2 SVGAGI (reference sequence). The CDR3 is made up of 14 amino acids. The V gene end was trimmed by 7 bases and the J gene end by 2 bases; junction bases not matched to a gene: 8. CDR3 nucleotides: TGTGCCAGCACTAAGGTGAGGGGGCCCTACGAGCAGTACTTC. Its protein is CASTKVRGPYEQYF.

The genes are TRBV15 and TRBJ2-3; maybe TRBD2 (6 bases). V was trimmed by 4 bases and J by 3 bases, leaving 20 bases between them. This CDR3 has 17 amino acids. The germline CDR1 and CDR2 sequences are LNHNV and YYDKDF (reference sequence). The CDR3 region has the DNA TGTGCCACCAGCACTCAAACCGGGGGAGTTACGACAGATACGCAGTATTTT. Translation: CATSTQTGGVTTDTQYF. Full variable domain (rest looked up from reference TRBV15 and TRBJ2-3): DAMVIQNPRYQVTQFGKPVTLSCSQTLNHNVMYWYQQKSSQAPKLLFHYYDKDFNNEADTPDNFQSRRPNTSFCFLDIRSPGLGDTAMYLCATSTQTGGVTTDTQYFGPGTRLTVL.

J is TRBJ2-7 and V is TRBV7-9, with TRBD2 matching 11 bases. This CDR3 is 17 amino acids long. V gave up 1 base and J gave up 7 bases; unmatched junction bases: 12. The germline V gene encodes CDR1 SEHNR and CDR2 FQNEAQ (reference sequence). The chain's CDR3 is CASSLELILAGAREQYF. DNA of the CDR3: TGTGCCAGCAGCTTAGAGTTGATACTAGCGGGAGCGCGGGAGCAGTACTTC.

DNA of the CDR3: TGCAGCGTTGCCGGGACAGGGAACACCGGGGAGCTGTTTTTT. Encoded protein: CSVAGTGNTGELFF. The chain recombines TRBV29-1 with TRBJ2-2, with 8 bases fitting TRBD1. Trimming at V came to 4 bases and at J to 1 base, leaving 2 bases not matched to a gene. This CDR3 spans 14 amino acids. Germline V gene lookup returns CDR1 SQVTM and CDR2 ANQGSEA.

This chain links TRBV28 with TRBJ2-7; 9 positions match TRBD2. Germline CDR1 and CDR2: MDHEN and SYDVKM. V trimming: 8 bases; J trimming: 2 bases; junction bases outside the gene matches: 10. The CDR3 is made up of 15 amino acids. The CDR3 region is CASGLAGTFAYEQYV. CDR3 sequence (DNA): TGTGCCAGCGGCCTAGCGGGAACTTTTGCCTACGAGCAGTACGTC.

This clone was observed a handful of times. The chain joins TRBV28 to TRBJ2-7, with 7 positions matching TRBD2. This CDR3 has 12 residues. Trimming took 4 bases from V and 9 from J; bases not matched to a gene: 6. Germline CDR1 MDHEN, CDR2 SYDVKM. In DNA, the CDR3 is TGTGCCAGCAGTTCCCGGGGGGAGGCGCAGTACGTC. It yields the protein CASSSRGEAQYV.

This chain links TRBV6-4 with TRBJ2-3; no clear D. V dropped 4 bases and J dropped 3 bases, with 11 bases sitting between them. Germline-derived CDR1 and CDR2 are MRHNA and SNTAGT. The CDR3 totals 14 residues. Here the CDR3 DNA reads TGTGCCAGCAGTGGGGTAGCCGCAACAGATACGCAGTATTTT. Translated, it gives CASSGVAATDTQYF.

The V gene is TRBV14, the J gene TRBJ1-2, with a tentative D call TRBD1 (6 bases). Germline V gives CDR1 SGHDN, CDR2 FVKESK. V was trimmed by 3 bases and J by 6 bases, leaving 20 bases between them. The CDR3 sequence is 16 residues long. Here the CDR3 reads CASSQDTGFGEDGYTF. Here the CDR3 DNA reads TGTGCCAGCAGCCAGGATACAGGGTTCGGGGAGGATGGCTACACCTTC.

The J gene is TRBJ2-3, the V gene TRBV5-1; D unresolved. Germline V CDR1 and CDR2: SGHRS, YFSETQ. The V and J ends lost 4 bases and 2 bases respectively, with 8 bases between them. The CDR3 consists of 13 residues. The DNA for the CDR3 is TGCGCCAGCAGCAAGGACCTCACAGATACGCAGTATTTT. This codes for CASSKDLTDTQYF.

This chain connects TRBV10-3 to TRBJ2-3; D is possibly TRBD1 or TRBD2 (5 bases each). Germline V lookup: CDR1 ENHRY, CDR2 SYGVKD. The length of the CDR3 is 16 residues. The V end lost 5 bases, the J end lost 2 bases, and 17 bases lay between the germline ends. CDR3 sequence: CAISTGTLPSTDTQYF. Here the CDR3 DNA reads TGTGCCATCAGTACCGGGACCCTTCCCTCCACAGATACGCAGTATTTT.

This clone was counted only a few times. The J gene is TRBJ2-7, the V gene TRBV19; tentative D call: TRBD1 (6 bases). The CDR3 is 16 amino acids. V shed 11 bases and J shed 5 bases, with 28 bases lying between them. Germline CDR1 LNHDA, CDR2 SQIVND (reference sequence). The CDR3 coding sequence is TGTGCCGGCTTTCCCCTGGGGCAGGGGTGTGCCCACGAGCAGTACTTC. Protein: CAGFPLGQGCAHEQYF.

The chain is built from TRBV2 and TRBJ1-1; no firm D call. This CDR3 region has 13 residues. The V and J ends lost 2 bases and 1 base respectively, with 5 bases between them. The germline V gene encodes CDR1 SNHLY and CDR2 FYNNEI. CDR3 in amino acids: CASSEWTNTEAFF. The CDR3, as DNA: TGTGCCAGCAGTGAATGGACGAACACTGAAGCTTTCTTT.

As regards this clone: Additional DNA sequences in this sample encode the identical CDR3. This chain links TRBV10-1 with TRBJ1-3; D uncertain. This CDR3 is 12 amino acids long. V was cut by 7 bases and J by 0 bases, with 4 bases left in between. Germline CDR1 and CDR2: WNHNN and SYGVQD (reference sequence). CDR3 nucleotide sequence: TGCGCCAGCAAAGACTCTGGAAACACCATATATTTT. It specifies CASKDSGNTIYF.

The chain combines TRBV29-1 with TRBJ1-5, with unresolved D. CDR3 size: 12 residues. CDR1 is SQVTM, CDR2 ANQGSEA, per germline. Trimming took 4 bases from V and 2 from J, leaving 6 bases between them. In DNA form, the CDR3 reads TGCAGCGTTGGGAAAGGCAATCAGCCCCAGCATTTT. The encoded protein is CSVGKGNQPQHF.

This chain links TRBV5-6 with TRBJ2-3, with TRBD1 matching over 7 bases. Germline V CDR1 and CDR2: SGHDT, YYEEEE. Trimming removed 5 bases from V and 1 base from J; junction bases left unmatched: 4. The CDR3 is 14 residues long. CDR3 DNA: TGTGCCAGCAGTCCGGGACAGCGCACAGATACGCAGTATTTT. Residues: CASSPGQRTDTQYF.

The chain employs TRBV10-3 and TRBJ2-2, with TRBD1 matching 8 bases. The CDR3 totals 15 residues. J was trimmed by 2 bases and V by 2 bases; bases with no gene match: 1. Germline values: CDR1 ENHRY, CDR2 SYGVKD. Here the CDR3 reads CAISEGQGNTGELFF. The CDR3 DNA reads TGTGCCATCAGTGAGGGACAGGGAAACACCGGGGAGCTGTTTTTT.

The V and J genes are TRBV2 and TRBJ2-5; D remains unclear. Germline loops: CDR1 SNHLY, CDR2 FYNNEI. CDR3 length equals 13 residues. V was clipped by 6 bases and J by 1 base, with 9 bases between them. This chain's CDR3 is CASSTFPQETQYF. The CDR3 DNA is TGTGCCAGCAGCACCTTCCCCCAAGAGACCCAGTACTTC.

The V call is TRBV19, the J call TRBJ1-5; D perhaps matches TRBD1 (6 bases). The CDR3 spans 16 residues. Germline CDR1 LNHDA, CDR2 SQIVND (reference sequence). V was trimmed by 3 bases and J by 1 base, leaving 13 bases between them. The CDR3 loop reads CASSIEGVFSNQPQHF. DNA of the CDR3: TGTGCCAGTAGTATCGAGGGGGTGTTCAGCAATCAGCCCCAGCATTTT.

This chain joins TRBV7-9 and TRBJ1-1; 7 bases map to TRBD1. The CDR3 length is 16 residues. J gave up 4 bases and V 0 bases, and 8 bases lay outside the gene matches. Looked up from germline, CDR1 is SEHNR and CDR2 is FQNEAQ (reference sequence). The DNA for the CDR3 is TGTGCCAGCAGCTTAGCTCCAGTGACAGGGCTCACTGAAGCTTTCTTT. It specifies CASSLAPVTGLTEAFF.

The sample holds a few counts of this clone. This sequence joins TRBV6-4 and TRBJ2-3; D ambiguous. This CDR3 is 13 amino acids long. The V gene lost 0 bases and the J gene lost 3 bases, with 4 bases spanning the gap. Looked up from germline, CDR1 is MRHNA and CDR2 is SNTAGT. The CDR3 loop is CASSDSETDTQYF. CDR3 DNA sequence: TGTGCCAGCAGTGACTCAGAGACAGATACGCAGTATTTT.

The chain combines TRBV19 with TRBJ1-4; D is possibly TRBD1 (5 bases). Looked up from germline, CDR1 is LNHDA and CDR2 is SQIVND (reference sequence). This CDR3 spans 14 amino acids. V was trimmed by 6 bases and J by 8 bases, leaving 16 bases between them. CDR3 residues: CASRGQQLKEKLFF. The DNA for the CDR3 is TGTGCCAGTAGGGGGCAGCAACTTAAGGAAAAACTGTTTTTT.

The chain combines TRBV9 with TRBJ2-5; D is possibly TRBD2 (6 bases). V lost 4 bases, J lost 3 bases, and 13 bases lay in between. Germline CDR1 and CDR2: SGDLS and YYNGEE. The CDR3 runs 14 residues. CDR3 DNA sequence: TGTGCCAGCAGCCTTTTTGGAGGGGAAGAGACCCAGTACTTC. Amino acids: CASSLFGGEETQYF.

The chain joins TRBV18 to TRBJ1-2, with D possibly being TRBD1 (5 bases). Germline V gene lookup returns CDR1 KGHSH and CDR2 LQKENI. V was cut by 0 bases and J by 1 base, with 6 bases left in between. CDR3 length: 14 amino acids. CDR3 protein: CASSPPGGNYGYTF. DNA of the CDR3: TGTGCCAGCTCACCACCGGGGGGTAACTATGGCTACACCTTC.

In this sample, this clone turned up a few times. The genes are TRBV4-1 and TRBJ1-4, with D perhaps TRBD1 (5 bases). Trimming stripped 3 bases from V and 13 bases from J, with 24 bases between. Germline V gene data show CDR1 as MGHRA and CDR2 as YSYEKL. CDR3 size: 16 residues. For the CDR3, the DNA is TGCGCCAGCAGCCAGTACTCCGGGACTGGGGGGATGGGACTGTTTTTT. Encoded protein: CASSQYSGTGGMGLFF.

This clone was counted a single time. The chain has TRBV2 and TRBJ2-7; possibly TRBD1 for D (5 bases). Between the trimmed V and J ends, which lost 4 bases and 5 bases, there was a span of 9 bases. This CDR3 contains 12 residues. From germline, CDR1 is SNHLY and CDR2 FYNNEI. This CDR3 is CASSVGQDEQYV. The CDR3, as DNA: TGTGCCAGCAGTGTGGGGCAAGACGAGCAGTACGTC.

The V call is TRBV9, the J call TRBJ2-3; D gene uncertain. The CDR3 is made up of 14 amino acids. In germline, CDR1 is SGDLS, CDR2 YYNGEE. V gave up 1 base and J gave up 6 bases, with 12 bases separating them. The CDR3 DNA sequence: TGTGCCAGCAGCGTACGGTGGCTAGGGGATACGCAGTATTTT. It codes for CASSVRWLGDTQYF.